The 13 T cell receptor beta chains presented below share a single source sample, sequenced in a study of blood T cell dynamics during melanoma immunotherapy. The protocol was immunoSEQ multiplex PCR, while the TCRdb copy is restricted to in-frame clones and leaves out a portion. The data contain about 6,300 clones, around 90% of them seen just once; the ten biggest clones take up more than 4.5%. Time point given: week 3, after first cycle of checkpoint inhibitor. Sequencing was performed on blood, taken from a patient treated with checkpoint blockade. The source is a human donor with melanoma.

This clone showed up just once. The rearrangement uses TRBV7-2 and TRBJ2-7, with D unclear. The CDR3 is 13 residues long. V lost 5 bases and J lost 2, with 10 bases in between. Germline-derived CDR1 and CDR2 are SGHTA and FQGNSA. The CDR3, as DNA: TGTGCCAGCAGCCCCACGTGGGCCTACGAGCAGTACTTC. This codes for CASSPTWAYEQYF.

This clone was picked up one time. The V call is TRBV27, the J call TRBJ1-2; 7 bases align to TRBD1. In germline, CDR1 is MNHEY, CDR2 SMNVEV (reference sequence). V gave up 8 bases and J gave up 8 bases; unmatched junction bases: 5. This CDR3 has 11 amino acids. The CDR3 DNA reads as TGTGCCAGCTCGTTAGGGGGCGGCTACACCTTC. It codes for CASSLGGGYTF.

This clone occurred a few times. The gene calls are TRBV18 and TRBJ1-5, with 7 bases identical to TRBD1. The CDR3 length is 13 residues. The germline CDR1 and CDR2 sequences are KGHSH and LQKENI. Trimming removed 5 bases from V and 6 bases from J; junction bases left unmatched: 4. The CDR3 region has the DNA TGTGCCAGCTCAAAGGGGGCAGCTCAGCCCCAGCATTTT. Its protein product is CASSKGAAQPQHF.

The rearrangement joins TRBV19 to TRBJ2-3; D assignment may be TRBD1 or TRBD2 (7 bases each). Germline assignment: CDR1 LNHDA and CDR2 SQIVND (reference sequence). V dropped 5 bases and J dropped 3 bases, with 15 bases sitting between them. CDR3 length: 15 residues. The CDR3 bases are TGTGCCAGTAGTTCAGGGGGGGGCCGAACAGATACGCAGTATTTT. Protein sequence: CASSSGGGRTDTQYF.

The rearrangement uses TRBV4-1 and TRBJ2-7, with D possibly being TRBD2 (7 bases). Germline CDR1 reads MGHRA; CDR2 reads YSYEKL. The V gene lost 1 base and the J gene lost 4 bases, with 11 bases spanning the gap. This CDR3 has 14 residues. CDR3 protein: CASSQGGGGYEQYF. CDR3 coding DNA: TGCGCCAGCAGCCAAGGCGGGGGCGGGTACGAGCAGTACTTC.

The CDR3: CATLVLLGAATEAFF. In DNA, the CDR3 is TGTGCCACCCTAGTATTACTGGGGGCGGCCACTGAAGCTTTCTTT. V and J are TRBV28 and TRBJ1-1; a weak D match, TRBD1 (6 bases). CDR3 size: 15 residues. CDR1 and CDR2 from the germline V gene are MDHEN and SYDVKM. The ends were cut back, 10 bases at V and 4 bases at J, with 22 bases in the middle.

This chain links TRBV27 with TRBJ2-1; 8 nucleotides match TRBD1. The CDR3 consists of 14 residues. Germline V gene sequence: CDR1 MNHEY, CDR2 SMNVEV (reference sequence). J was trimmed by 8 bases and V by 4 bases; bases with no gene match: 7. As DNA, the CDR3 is TGTGCCAGCAGTTCGCGGGACAGGCACGATGAGCAGTTCTTC. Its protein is CASSSRDRHDEQFF.

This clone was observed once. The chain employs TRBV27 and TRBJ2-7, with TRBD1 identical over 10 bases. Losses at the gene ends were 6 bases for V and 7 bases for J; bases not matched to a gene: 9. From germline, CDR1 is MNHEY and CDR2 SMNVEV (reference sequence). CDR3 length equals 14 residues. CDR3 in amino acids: CASSRQGASGEQYF. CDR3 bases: TGTGCCAGCAGCCGACAGGGGGCCAGTGGGGAGCAGTACTTC.

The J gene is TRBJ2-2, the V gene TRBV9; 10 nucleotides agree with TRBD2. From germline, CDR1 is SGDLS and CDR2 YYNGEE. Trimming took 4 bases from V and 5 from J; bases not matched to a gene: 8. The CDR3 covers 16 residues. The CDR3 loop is CASSNRERGGTGELFF. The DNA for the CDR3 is TGTGCCAGCAGCAACCGCGAGCGGGGGGGAACCGGGGAGCTGTTTTTT.

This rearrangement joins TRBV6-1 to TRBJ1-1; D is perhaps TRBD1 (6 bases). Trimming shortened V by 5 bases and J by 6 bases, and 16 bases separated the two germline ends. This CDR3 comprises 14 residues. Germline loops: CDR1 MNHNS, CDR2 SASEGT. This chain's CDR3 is CASSYQGREAEAFF. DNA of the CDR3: TGTGCCAGCAGTTATCAGGGGAGAGAGGCTGAAGCTTTCTTT.

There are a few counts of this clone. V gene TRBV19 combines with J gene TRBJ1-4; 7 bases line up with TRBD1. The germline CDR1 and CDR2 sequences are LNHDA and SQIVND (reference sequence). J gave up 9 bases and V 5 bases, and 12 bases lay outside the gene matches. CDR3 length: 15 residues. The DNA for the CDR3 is TGTGCCAGTAGTCTCGGACAGGCGGGCGGGCAAAAACTGTTTTTT. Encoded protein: CASSLGQAGGQKLFF.

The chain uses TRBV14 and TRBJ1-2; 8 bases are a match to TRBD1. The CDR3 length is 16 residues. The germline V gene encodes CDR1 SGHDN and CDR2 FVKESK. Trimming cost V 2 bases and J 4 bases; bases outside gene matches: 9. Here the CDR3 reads CASSQYPTGVGYGYTF. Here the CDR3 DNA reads TGTGCCAGCAGCCAATACCCGACAGGGGTGGGCTATGGCTACACCTTC.

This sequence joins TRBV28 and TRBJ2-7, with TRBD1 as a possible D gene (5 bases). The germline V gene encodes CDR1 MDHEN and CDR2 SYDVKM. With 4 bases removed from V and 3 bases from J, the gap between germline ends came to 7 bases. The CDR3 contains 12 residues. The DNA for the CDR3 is TGTGCCAGCAGTTCCGACAGCTACGAGCAGTACTTC. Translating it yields CASSSDSYEQYF.